These 16 T cell receptor beta chains share one sample of origin, sequenced in a study of blood T cells in healthy people across ages. Through a sample-barcoded 5' primer and a J-beta primer mix, a second PCR was run for roughly 6 to 12 cycles. Each CDR3 protein is one row after TCRdb ran MiXCR on the 5' RACE reads. In the table there are approximately 780,000 distinct CDR3 sequences, about a quarter of which are singletons. The same sample was also studied in work on T cells of mothers and their children.

Material for sequencing was blood. The origin of the receptors is a boy aged 5-17 years in good health.

The chain has TRBV18 and TRBJ2-7; the match to TRBD1 covers 7 bases. The ends lost 2 bases at V and 2 bases at J; junction bases unmatched: 12. There are 17 residues in the CDR3. Germline V gives CDR1 KGHSH, CDR2 LQKENI. CDR3 nucleotides: TGTGCCAGCTCACCATACGCCGGGACAGCTTCGACCTACGAGCAGTACTTC. As protein: CASSPYAGTASTYEQYF.

This clonotype was picked up a small number of times. The chain employs TRBV7-9 and TRBJ1-6; D not resolved. Germline values: CDR1 SEHNR, CDR2 FQNEAQ (reference sequence). Between the trimmed V and J ends, which lost 5 bases and 8 bases, there was a span of 16 bases. This CDR3 spans 15 amino acids. The CDR3 reads CASSRGGQYYSPLHF. The CDR3 DNA follows: TGTGCCAGCAGCCGCGGCGGGCAGTATTATTCACCCCTCCACTTT. Full variable domain (rest looked up from reference TRBV7-9 and TRBJ1-6): DTGVSQNPRHKITKRGQNVTFRCDPISEHNRLYWYRQTLGQGPEFLTYFQNEAQLEKSRLLSDRFSAERPKGSFSTLEIQRTEQGDSAMYLCASSRGGQYYSPLHFGNGTRLTVT.

Comment on this clonotype: Mismatch with germline at one junction end may stem from a read error. The chain has TRBV5-1 and TRBJ2-1; 9 bases agree with TRBD2. Germline V gene data show CDR1 as SGHRS and CDR2 as YFSETQ. The CDR3 loop spans 15 amino acids. The CDR3: CASSYYSGGLDEPFF. The CDR3 bases are TGCGCCAGCAGCTACTATAGCGGGGGACTTGATGAGCCGTTCTTC.

This chain connects TRBV30 to TRBJ1-2, with 9 bases fitting TRBD1. J gave up 4 bases and V 3 bases, and 12 bases lay outside the gene matches. The germline V gene has CDR1 GTSNPN and CDR2 SVGIG (reference sequence). CDR3 length equals 16 residues. The CDR3 is CAWRPPMPTGGYGYTF. The CDR3 DNA reads as TGTGCCTGGAGACCCCCCATGCCGACAGGGGGCTATGGCTACACCTTC. The variable domain in full, with the rest retrieved from reference TRBV30 and TRBJ1-2, is SQTIHQWPATLVQPVGSPLSLECTVEGTSNPNLYWYRQAAGRGLQLLFYSVGIGQISSEVPQNLSASRPQDRQFILSSKKLLLSDSGFYLCAWRPPMPTGGYGYTFGSGTRLTVV.

Comment on this clonotype: The final CDR3 position lacks the conserved phenylalanine or tryptophan, pointing to a likely read error. The chain couples TRBV10-3 to TRBJ1-5; D is uncertain. V was pared by 0 bases and J by 0 bases, with 9 bases between. CDR1 and CDR2 from the germline V gene are ENHRY and SYGVKD. The CDR3 is 16 residues long. The CDR3 protein is CAISESTGDSNQPQHV. In DNA, the CDR3 is TGTGCCATCAGTGAGTCGACCGGAGATAGCAATCAGCCCCAGCATGTT.

This clonotype was counted a few times. The chain recombines TRBV20-1 with TRBJ2-1; D may be TRBD2 (7 bases). The CDR3 loop spans 14 amino acids. Germline V gives CDR1 DFQATT, CDR2 SNEGSKA (reference sequence). Between the trimmed V and J ends, which lost 6 bases and 5 bases, there was a span of 17 bases. CDR3: CSAPFLRGHNEQFF. The CDR3 DNA follows: TGCAGTGCCCCCTTTTTGCGGGGGCACAATGAGCAGTTCTTC.

V and J are TRBV19 and TRBJ1-1, with D perhaps matching TRBD1 (5 bases). With 7 bases removed from V and 5 bases from J, the gap between germline ends came to 23 bases. Germline CDR1 is LNHDA and CDR2 is SQIVND (reference sequence). This CDR3 comprises 16 residues. The CDR3 region has the DNA TGTGCCAGTACCCTCCAAGTCGGGACGCTAGGGACTGAAGCTTTCTTT. Translating it yields CASTLQVGTLGTEAFF. Supplemented by reference TRBV19 and TRBJ1-1, the full variable domain reads DGGITQSPKYLFRKEGQNVTLSCEQNLNHDAMYWYRQDPGQGLRLIYYSQIVNDFQKGDIAEGYSVSREKKESFPLTVTSAQKNPTAFYLCASTLQVGTLGTEAFFGQGTRLTVV.

The rearrangement uses TRBV5-1 and TRBJ2-5; 9 bases map to TRBD2. CDR3 length: 13 residues. The J segment lost 3 bases and the V segment lost 7 bases, leaving 4 bases of the junction unmatched. Germline lookup yields CDR1 SGHRS and CDR2 YFSETQ. The chain's CDR3 is CASAGGSEETQYF. The CDR3 DNA reads TGCGCCAGCGCGGGGGGGTCGGAAGAGACCCAGTACTTC.

This clonotype was seen more than once but under ten times. This sequence joins TRBV7-6 and TRBJ1-2; the D gene is possibly TRBD1 (5 bases). The CDR3 runs to 15 residues. V dropped 0 bases and J dropped 7 bases, with 15 bases sitting between them. Germline CDR1 is SGHVS and CDR2 is FNYEAQ. The CDR3 is CASSLAHGTLGGYTF. CDR3 nucleotides: TGTGCCAGCAGCTTAGCTCACGGGACCCTCGGTGGCTACACCTTC.

The V gene is TRBV10-3, the J gene TRBJ2-5; 7 bases align to TRBD2. The J call may be faulty, since TRBJ2-7 better matches the DNA end. Germline values: CDR1 ENHRY, CDR2 SYGVKD. CDR3 size: 13 residues. CDR3 in DNA: TGTGCCATCAGTGATGGGGGGGGCTACGAGCAGTACTTC. Translated: CAISDGGGYEQYF.

This clonotype has a handful of counts. The rearrangement joins TRBV7-8 to TRBJ2-7, with D perhaps matching TRBD1 or TRBD2 (5 bases each). The J call is doubtful: the DNA matches TRBJ2-1 better. This CDR3 contains 13 residues. Germline V gene lookup returns CDR1 SGHVS and CDR2 FQNEAQ. The CDR3 region has the DNA TGTGCCAGCCACCGGGGACCTTACAATGAGCAGTTCTTC. Translating it yields CASHRGPYNEQFF.

About this clonotype: The CDR3 end shows no conserved phenylalanine or tryptophan, and so a read error is likely. The V call is TRBV4-1, the J call TRBJ2-7; TRBD2 is a possible D gene (5 bases). V lost 1 base to trimming and J lost 3 bases, with 7 bases between them. Germline CDR1 is MGHRA and CDR2 is YSYEKL. This CDR3 has 13 residues. CDR3 in DNA: TGCGCCAGCAGCCAAGTAGGGAGCTACGAGCAGTACCTC. Its translation: CASSQVGSYEQYL.

This clonotype turned up a few times. V is TRBV6-5 and J is TRBJ1-2; possibly TRBD1 for D (6 bases). Looked up from germline, CDR1 is MNHEY and CDR2 is SVGAGI. Trimming took off 6 bases at V and 4 bases at J, with 18 bases between the two ends. The CDR3 extends over 15 amino acids. The CDR3 DNA reads as TGTGCCAGCAGCCGCAATCCTCACAGGGCCTATGGCTACACCTTC. Encoded protein: CASSRNPHRAYGYTF.

This clonotype has at least ten counts. The chain is built from TRBV20-1 and TRBJ2-1, with D maybe TRBD2 (6 bases). This CDR3 has 14 residues. Trimming shortened V by 4 bases and J by 8 bases, and 18 bases separated the two germline ends. CDR1 and CDR2 (germline): DFQATT, SNEGSKA (reference sequence). DNA of the CDR3: TGCAGTGCTAAGGGAGGCGTTGTTGGACATGAGCAGTTCTTC. It codes for CSAKGGVVGHEQFF.

This chain uses TRBV19 with TRBJ1-4; no firm D call. The CDR3 has 12 residues. Trimming cost V 5 bases and J 8 bases, with 9 bases left between them. Looked up from germline, CDR1 is LNHDA and CDR2 is SQIVND (reference sequence). This CDR3 reads CASSLLREKLFF. The CDR3 DNA is TGTGCCAGTAGTCTACTTAGAGAAAAACTGTTTTTT.

This clonotype showed up just a few times. One junction end does not reproduce the germline sequence, and a read error may be involved. The chain employs TRBV9 and TRBJ1-2; D gene uncertain. The CDR3 has 13 amino acids. Germline V gene data show CDR1 as SGDLS and CDR2 as YYNGEE. The CDR3 protein is CASSNIANHGYTF. In DNA, the CDR3 is TGTGCCAGCAGCAATATAGCTAACCATGGCTACACCTTC.